A single sample gave rise to the 26 T cell receptor beta chains below, sequenced in a study of blood T cell repertoires in COVID-19. Profiling relied on immunoSEQ multiplex PCR, and the TCRdb table lists in-frame clones only, not all of them. The sample comprises about 140,000 clones, about 92% of which are singletons, and around 1.5% rests with the top ten. The sample taken for sequencing was peripheral blood. These receptors were taken from a human donor in a cohort sampled during active COVID-19.

The chain joins TRBV6-1 to TRBJ2-3; the match to TRBD1 covers 8 bases. The CDR3 is made up of 15 amino acids. J gave up 4 bases and V 1 base, and 4 bases lay outside the gene matches. Germline CDR1 is MNHNS and CDR2 is SASEGT. In nucleotides, the CDR3 is TGTGCCAGCAGTGAAGTATGGACAGGGTCAGATACGCAGTATTTT. It is translated as CASSEVWTGSDTQYF.

The gene calls are TRBV5-8 and TRBJ1-5; D is uncertain. Trimming left V 2 bases short and J 3 bases short, with 12 bases between. The V gene's germline CDR1 is SGHTS and CDR2 YDEGEE. The CDR3 runs to 15 residues. The CDR3: CASSLIRGTNQPQHF. The CDR3, as DNA: TGTGCCAGCAGCTTAATACGGGGAACCAATCAGCCCCAGCATTTT.

The chain uses TRBV2 and TRBJ1-2, with 10 bases matching TRBD1. The V gene's germline CDR1 is SNHLY and CDR2 FYNNEI. Trimming removed 6 bases from V and 0 bases from J; junction bases left unmatched: 4. The CDR3 runs 15 residues. The CDR3 bases are TGTGCCAGCAGCCAAGGGACAGGGGCTAACTATGGCTACACCTTC. Its translation is CASSQGTGANYGYTF.

The chain has TRBV6-4 and TRBJ1-5; 9 nucleotides match TRBD1. V gave up 9 bases and J gave up 1 base; unmatched junction bases: 7. The CDR3 extends over 15 amino acids. Germline CDR1 and CDR2: MRHNA and SNTAGT. The CDR3 protein is CASTGTGRSNQPQHF. DNA of the CDR3: TGTGCCAGTACCGGGACAGGGAGGAGCAATCAGCCCCAGCATTTT.

The gene calls are TRBV9 and TRBJ1-1; tentatively, D is TRBD1 (6 bases). Germline CDR1 SGDLS, CDR2 YYNGEE. The CDR3 consists of 14 residues. Trimming removed 7 bases at V and 2 bases at J, with 15 bases between. The chain's CDR3 is CASSRGQTNTEAFF. In DNA, the CDR3 is TGTGCCAGCTCCCGAGGACAGACAAACACTGAAGCTTTCTTT.

This chain joins TRBV5-1 and TRBJ2-3, with 7 nucleotides matching TRBD1. Losses at the gene ends were 4 bases for V and 2 bases for J; bases not matched to a gene: 7. The CDR3 covers 15 residues. Germline V gene data show CDR1 as SGHRS and CDR2 as YFSETQ. Here the CDR3 reads CASSLRDSSTDTQYF. CDR3 bases: TGCGCCAGCAGCCTTCGGGACAGTTCCACAGATACGCAGTATTTT.

CDR3 sequence reads: CASSEYGQGYNEQFF. In DNA, the CDR3 is TGTGCCAGCAGTGAATATGGGCAGGGCTACAATGAGCAGTTCTTC. The chain carries TRBV25-1 and TRBJ2-1, with D possibly being TRBD1 (5 bases). V dropped 0 bases and J dropped 3 bases, with 9 bases sitting between them. Germline CDR1 reads MGHDK; CDR2 reads SYGVNS. The CDR3 covers 15 residues.

The chain has TRBV11-2 and TRBJ2-7; 9 nucleotides align to TRBD1. Trimming took 5 bases from V and 7 from J; bases not matched to a gene: 9. Looked up from germline, CDR1 is SGHAT and CDR2 is FQNNGV. This CDR3 spans 14 amino acids. The CDR3 DNA reads TGTGCCAGCAGCCTCCGGACAGGGGAGTTAGAGCAGTACTTC. It yields the protein CASSLRTGELEQYF. The entire variable domain, with the rest obtained from reference TRBV11-2 and TRBJ2-7, is as follows: EAGVAQSPRYKIIEKRQSVAFWCNPISGHATLYWYQQILGQGPKLLIQFQNNGVVDDSQLPKDRFSAERLKGVDSTLKIQPAKLEDSAVYLCASSLRTGELEQYFGPGTRLTVT.

In its sample, this clone was seen a few times. The chain joins TRBV24-1 to TRBJ2-1, with D possibly TRBD2 on 5 matching bases. This CDR3 has 13 amino acids. In germline, CDR1 is KGHDR, CDR2 SFDVKD. V was shortened by 4 bases and J by 9 bases, with 12 bases between the two germline ends. The DNA for the CDR3 is TGTGCCACCAGTGACCCAGGACTCGGTGAGCAGTTCTTC. This gives the protein CATSDPGLGEQFF.

V and J are TRBV5-6 and TRBJ2-5; maybe TRBD1 (6 bases). This CDR3 has 13 residues. Trimming cost V 4 bases and J 5 bases, with 12 bases left between them. CDR1 is SGHDT, CDR2 YYEEEE, per germline. The CDR3 DNA is TGTGCCAGCAGCGGACCGACAGGCGAGACCCAGTACTTC. This sequence encodes CASSGPTGETQYF. Full variable domain (outside the CDR3, taken from reference TRBV5-6 and TRBJ2-5): DAGVTQSPTHLIKTRGQQVTLRCSPKSGHDTVSWYQQALGQGPQFIFQYYEEEERQRGNFPDRFSGHQFPNYSSELNVNALLLGDSALYLCASSGPTGETQYFGPGTRLLVL.

The chain joins TRBV7-6 to TRBJ1-3; D gene uncertain. Germline V gene data show CDR1 as SGHVS and CDR2 as FNYEAQ. V shed 5 bases and J shed 0 bases, with 14 bases lying between them. The CDR3 length is 16 residues. The DNA of the CDR3 is TGTGCCAGCAGCCGAGGGCCACAGAGCTCTGGAAACACCATATATTTT. Translating it yields CASSRGPQSSGNTIYF.

This chain uses TRBV3-1 (or the pseudogene TRBV3-2) with TRBJ1-2; 8 positions agree with TRBD1. After removal of 4 bases from V and 4 bases from J, the junction contained 5 bases not matched to a gene. The germline V gene has CDR1 LGHDT and CDR2 YNNKEL (reference sequence). The CDR3 spans 14 residues. The CDR3 nucleotides read TGTGCCAGCAGCCGGACAGGGAAGGGCTATGGCTACACCTTC. Translated: CASSRTGKGYGYTF.

In the case of this clone: Other DNA sequences of this sample code for an identical CDR3. This sequence joins TRBV6-2 or TRBV6-3 and TRBJ2-1; possible D gene TRBD1, 5 bases. CDR1 is MNHEY, CDR2 SVGEGT, per germline. The CDR3 runs 13 residues. The V gene lost 6 bases and the J gene lost 0 bases, with 6 bases spanning the gap. The CDR3 loop is CASSDSSYNEQFF. As DNA, the CDR3 is TGTGCCAGCAGCGACAGCTCCTACAATGAGCAGTTCTTC.

This rearrangement joins TRBV10-1 to TRBJ2-2; 7 bases map to TRBD2. Germline lookup yields CDR1 WNHNN and CDR2 SYGVQD (reference sequence). The V gene end was trimmed by 6 bases and the J gene end by 4 bases; junction bases not matched to a gene: 11. This CDR3 has 16 amino acids. The CDR3 DNA is TGCGCCAGCAGGGCCCGAGGGAGGGGCCCCACCGGGGAGCTGTTTTTT. Translating it yields CASRARGRGPTGELFF.

The V and J genes are TRBV28 and TRBJ2-2; TRBD2 agrees at 8 bases. The germline V gene encodes CDR1 MDHEN and CDR2 SYDVKM. Losses at the gene ends were 11 bases for V and 4 bases for J; bases not matched to a gene: 6. This CDR3 has 13 amino acids. As DNA, the CDR3 is TGTGCCGGGGGGACTAGAAGCACCGGGGAGCTGTTTTTT. Residues: CAGGTRSTGELFF.

This rearrangement joins TRBV6-5 to TRBJ1-6; a possible D gene is TRBD1 (6 bases). From germline, CDR1 is MNHEY and CDR2 SVGAGI. V was pared by 4 bases and J by 11 bases, with 12 bases between. The CDR3 contains 13 residues. CDR3 protein: CASSLHRATPLHF. The DNA for the CDR3 is TGTGCCAGCAGTTTGCACAGGGCGACACCCCTCCACTTT.

The CDR3 bases are TGCGCCAGCAGCACCCAGGGTCGGGCTACGCAGTATTTT. Translation gives CASSTQGRATQYF. The rearrangement links TRBV5-1 to TRBJ2-3; perhaps TRBD1 as D (5 bases). Trimming shortened V by 4 bases and J by 8 bases, and 14 bases separated the two germline ends. There are 13 residues in the CDR3. CDR1 is SGHRS, CDR2 YFSETQ, per germline.

This rearrangement joins TRBV5-1 to TRBJ2-7; TRBD2 matches 10 bases. V shed 6 bases, J shed 2 bases, and the junction held 8 bases outside the gene matches. This CDR3 comprises 15 residues. Looked up from germline, CDR1 is SGHRS and CDR2 is YFSETQ. CDR3 sequence (DNA): TGCGCCAGCACCCAACGGACTAGCGGCACCTACGAGCAGTACTTC. Amino acids: CASTQRTSGTYEQYF.

The chain combines TRBV14 with TRBJ2-5; 15 bases match TRBD2. Germline V gene lookup returns CDR1 SGHDN and CDR2 FVKESK. The J segment lost 0 bases and the V segment lost 4 bases, leaving 3 bases of the junction unmatched. CDR3 length equals 17 residues. The CDR3 DNA sequence: TGTGCCAGCAGCCCGGGACTAGCGGGGGGCCACCAAGAGACCCAGTACTTC. It yields the protein CASSPGLAGGHQETQYF.

This chain uses TRBV3-1 (or the pseudogene TRBV3-2) with TRBJ1-1; 7 bases match TRBD1. The CDR3 is 14 amino acids. Trimming cost V 3 bases and J 5 bases; bases outside gene matches: 6. In germline, CDR1 is LGHDT, CDR2 YNNKEL (reference sequence). The CDR3 DNA follows: TGTGCCAGCAGCCACGAGGACAGGAGAACTGAAGCTTTCTTT. Its protein is CASSHEDRRTEAFF.

The rearrangement links TRBV15 to TRBJ2-2; unclear D gene. Deletions cut 0 bases from V and 2 bases from J, with 7 bases between. Germline values: CDR1 LNHNV, CDR2 YYDKDF (reference sequence). This CDR3 is built from 15 residues. In DNA form, the CDR3 reads TGTGCCACCAGCAGAGATCGGAGAAACACCGGGGAGCTGTTTTTT. Translation: CATSRDRRNTGELFF. Drawing the rest from reference TRBV15 and TRBJ2-2, the complete variable domain is DAMVIQNPRYQVTQFGKPVTLSCSQTLNHNVMYWYQQKSSQAPKLLFHYYDKDFNNEADTPDNFQSRRPNTSFCFLDIRSPGLGDTAMYLCATSRDRRNTGELFFGEGSRLTVL.

V is TRBV13 and J is TRBJ2-5, with TRBD2 matching 7 bases. Per the germline V gene, CDR1 is PRHDT and CDR2 is FYEKMQ (reference sequence). The V gene end was trimmed by 3 bases and the J gene end by 5 bases; junction bases not matched to a gene: 9. The CDR3 sequence is 15 residues long. This chain's CDR3 is CASSFASGPGETQYF. The DNA for the CDR3 is TGTGCCAGCAGCTTCGCTAGCGGCCCCGGGGAGACCCAGTACTTC.

Worth noting for this clone: Different DNA sequences within this sample yield the same CDR3. This chain joins TRBV27 and TRBJ2-7; 7 bases match TRBD1. V lost 5 bases to trimming and J lost 1 base; unmatched junction nucleotides: 2. CDR3 length: 13 amino acids. The V gene's germline CDR1 is MNHEY and CDR2 SMNVEV (reference sequence). The CDR3 DNA follows: TGTGCCAGCAGTCTGACAGGGTCCTACGAGCAGTACTTC. Its translation is CASSLTGSYEQYF.

The rearrangement joins TRBV19 to TRBJ1-2, with 8 nucleotides matching TRBD1. V lost 4 bases, J lost 8 bases, and 6 bases stayed unmatched. Germline V gives CDR1 LNHDA, CDR2 SQIVND (reference sequence). The CDR3 totals 13 residues. The CDR3 region is CASSTDRGSGYTF. The CDR3 DNA reads as TGTGCCAGTAGTACCGACAGGGGCTCGGGCTACACCTTC.

The chain couples TRBV6-4 to TRBJ1-2; D might be TRBD1 (5 bases). The CDR3 contains 15 residues. Germline-derived CDR1 and CDR2 are MRHNA and SNTAGT. Trimming shortened V by 0 bases and J by 5 bases, and 13 bases separated the two germline ends. CDR3 residues: CASSDSGGMGYGYTF. The CDR3 DNA reads as TGTGCCAGCAGTGACTCCGGGGGAATGGGGTATGGCTACACCTTC.

The CDR3 DNA is TGCAGTGCGCCGGGACAGGGGACCCAGTACTTC. Protein: CSAPGQGTQYF. The rearrangement uses TRBV20-1 and TRBJ2-5, with 9 bases matching TRBD1. V was clipped by 6 bases and J by 7 bases; unmatched bases: 3. From germline, CDR1 is DFQATT and CDR2 SNEGSKA (reference sequence). This CDR3 region has 11 residues.